This TCR beta chain derives from a study of blood T cell repertoires in COVID-19. Study in general: Some COVID-19 samples were acute and others convalescent; all came from the United States, Italy and Spain.

The CDR3 spans 12 residues. V lost 1 base, J lost 2 bases, and 2 bases lay in between. CDR1 is LNHDA and CDR2 is SQIVND in the germline V gene (reference sequence). Assay: immunoSEQ multiplex PCR; the TCRdb copy retains only in-frame clones and omits some. The sample consists of under 300,000 clones, about 83% of them appearing once. Source material: peripheral blood. This chain joins TRBV19 and TRBJ1-1; no clear D gene. This receptor was identified in an elderly man with acute or convalescent COVID-19. DNA for the CDR3: TGTGCCAGTAGTATAGTAAACACTGAAGCTTTCTTT. It encodes CASSIVNTEAFF.